This passage covers 8 T cell receptor beta chains from one sample sequenced in a study. TCRdb re-called the RT-PCR reads with MiXCR, one entry per CDR3 protein. Of almost 700,000 distinct CDR3 sequences in the sample, 11% to 15% are singletons; the top ten hold about 3.9%. Sequenced material: memory CD4+ T cells from blood. The origin of the receptors is a female donor in good health, serving as a healthy control.

This chain links TRBV12-3 or TRBV12-4 with TRBJ1-5; D remains unclear. The length of the CDR3 is 14 residues. V shed 6 bases and J shed 0 bases, with 9 bases lying between them. The CDR3: CASREYGSNQPQHF. The CDR3 bases are TGTGCCAGCAGGGAATATGGTAGCAATCAGCCCCAGCATTTT.

This clonotype was seen repeatedly, ten times or more. This rearrangement joins TRBV20-1 to TRBJ1-2; 8 nucleotides align to TRBD1. Trimming at V came to 0 bases and at J to 4 bases, leaving 1 base not matched to a gene. The germline CDR1 and CDR2 sequences are DFQATT and SNEGSKA (reference sequence). The CDR3 spans 13 residues. This chain's CDR3 is CSARDGTGYGYTF. The CDR3 DNA is TGCAGTGCTAGAGACGGGACAGGCTATGGCTACACCTTC.

The V gene is TRBV9, the J gene TRBJ2-4, with 10 bases matching TRBD1. From germline, CDR1 is SGDLS and CDR2 YYNGEE. The length of the CDR3 is 18 residues. Germline trimming cut 3 bases from V and 2 bases from J; bases unmatched to any gene: 11. The chain's CDR3 is CASSAWTGGILTKNIQYF. CDR3 DNA sequence: TGTGCCAGCAGCGCCTGGACAGGGGGGATTTTAACCAAAAACATTCAGTACTTC.

This clonotype has more than one count but fewer than ten. This chain joins TRBV12-3 or TRBV12-4 and TRBJ1-1; TRBD1 might be the D (5 bases). The CDR3 has 13 amino acids. The V end was cut by 5 bases, the J end by 12 bases, with 19 bases between. CDR3 sequence: CASSQRQSSKPFF. Here the CDR3 DNA reads TGTGCCAGCAGTCAACGACAGAGCTCGAAACCTTTCTTT.

Remarks on this clonotype: This sequence may be a read error, since a much larger clone differs from it by one base. Since no conserved phenylalanine or tryptophan closes the CDR3, a read error is the likely cause. This chain connects TRBV20-1 to TRBJ2-5; D might be TRBD2 (6 bases). The CDR3 covers 15 residues. V was trimmed by 6 bases and J by 3 bases, leaving 20 bases between them. Per the germline V gene, CDR1 is DFQATT and CDR2 is SNEGSKA (reference sequence). CDR3 loop: CSAPNAGLAKETQYY. DNA for the CDR3: TGCAGTGCCCCGAACGCGGGACTGGCCAAAGAGACCCAGTACTAC.

This clonotype came up a few times. The CDR3: CASSQEGPGGNTEAFF. Here the CDR3 DNA reads TGCGCCAGCAGCCAAGAAGGGCCAGGGGGCAACACTGAAGCTTTCTTT. This chain links TRBV4-3 with TRBJ1-1; 8 bases fit TRBD1. J gave up 2 bases and V 0 bases, and 5 bases lay outside the gene matches. The germline V gene has CDR1 LGHNA and CDR2 YSLEER. This CDR3 contains 16 residues.

This chain links TRBV7-3 with TRBJ1-1, with no clear D. The length of the CDR3 is 14 residues. Germline lookup yields CDR1 SGHTA and CDR2 FQGTGA. V was pared by 4 bases and J by 4 bases, with 13 bases between. CDR3 in DNA: TGTGCCAGCAGCTCTCACGGGTCGGGCACTGAAGCTTTCTTT. Translation gives CASSSHGSGTEAFF.

This clonotype has more than one count but fewer than ten. The chain employs TRBV12-3 or TRBV12-4 and TRBJ2-1; 14 bases map to TRBD2. This CDR3 is built from 15 residues. V dropped 6 bases and J dropped 4; count of bases not matched to a gene: 2. In nucleotides, the CDR3 is TGTGCCAGCAGGGGACTAGCGGGAGCATACAATGAGCAGTTCTTC. Its translation is CASRGLAGAYNEQFF.